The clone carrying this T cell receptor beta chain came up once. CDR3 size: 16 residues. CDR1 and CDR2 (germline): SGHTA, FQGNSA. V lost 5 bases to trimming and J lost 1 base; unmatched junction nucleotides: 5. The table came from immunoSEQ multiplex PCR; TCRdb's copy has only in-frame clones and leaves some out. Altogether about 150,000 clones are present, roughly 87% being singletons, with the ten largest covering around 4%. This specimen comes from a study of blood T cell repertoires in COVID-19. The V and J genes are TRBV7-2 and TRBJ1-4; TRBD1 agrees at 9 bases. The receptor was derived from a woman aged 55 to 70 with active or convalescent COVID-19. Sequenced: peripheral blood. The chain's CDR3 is CASSPRQGGTNEKLFF. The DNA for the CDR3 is TGTGCCAGCAGCCCGAGACAGGGGGGAACTAATGAAAAACTGTTTTTT.